This T cell receptor (beta chain) was obtained from a study of T cell responses to AZD1222 COVID-19 vaccine. This clone was observed a few times. Its antigen is still unknown. Whole-study results and caveats: Baseline testing showed seropositivity in only six AZD1222 recipients. The peak T cell response came first, and repertoires were sampled only after it.

Libraries were prepared by immunoSEQ multiplex PCR; TCRdb keeps only in-frame clonotypes and omits some of them. The sample consists of fewer than 200,000 clones, about 90% of them appearing once. The receptor was isolated from an adult in good health. The sequencing used peripheral blood, collected on day 0 of MenACWY control vaccination.

The CDR3 spells CASSWGQDFSLSYEQYF. CDR3 nucleotide sequence: TGTGCCAGCAGCTGGGGACAGGACTTTTCCCTCTCCTACGAGCAGTACTTC. The chain joins TRBV11-2 to TRBJ2-7; TRBD1 matches 8 bases. The CDR3 is made up of 17 amino acids. The germline CDR1 and CDR2 sequences are SGHAT and FQNNGV. V was clipped by 4 bases and J by 0 bases; unmatched bases: 11.